This T cell receptor beta chain was profiled in a study of human T cells and chemical hapten exposure (dated by TCRdb to the early 2020s). For the study in its entirety: For sensitization, 2% DPC in acetone was applied to a 2 cm by 2 cm area of upper inner arm skin. Patients additionally received weekly therapeutic DPC doses to the scalp throughout the roughly 24-week study period. Patch testing was done on the upper back using Finn chambers containing 0.01% DPC, and results were scored after 6 days according to International Contact Dermatitis Research Group standards. Alopecia areata with under or over 50% scalp involvement, alopecia totalis and alopecia universalis were represented in the patient cohort, which was mostly female. The libraries were sequenced as a pool, and the TCR yield per sample differed mostly because of small variations in library volumes within the pool. The study tracked peripheral blood TCR repertoire changes in vivo during primary and secondary sensitization to the hapten diphenylcyclopropenone (DPC) in alopecia patients. Blood samples were taken from patients before sensitization (week 0) and then at 2, 6 and about 24 weeks after DPC sensitization. Twenty-nine alopecia patients provided blood for TCR sequencing at one to four time points (pre-sensitization, 2, 6 and 24 weeks).

General findings and caveats noted by the study authors: After repeated subsampling, changes were observed in the strength of the expansion versus patch-test correlation and in the threshold at which the correlation became significant. A positive correlation was found between the number of PT1 expanded TCRs and patch test score, with significance reached at thresholds 8, 16 and 32 but not 4. DPC sensitization did not change how many TCRs were above 1 in 1000 frequency, and no evidence was found of alterations in global repertoire structure. Because all patients had alopecia, a presumed autoimmune disease, the immune response of the patients might differ from that of healthy individuals. Significantly more large CDR3 similarity clusters were formed by expanded TCRs than by pre-sensitization or healthy control sets, consistent with antigen-driven responses.

The library was produced with RACE. TCRdb lists the instrument as NextSeq 500. Library preparation attached unique molecular identifiers to individual cDNA molecules for quantitative, reproducible TCR counting. Both TCR alpha and TCR beta chains were sequenced from each blood RNA sample. The paper's data handling went like this. A median of approximately 100,000 TCRs per sample was observed, with a range of roughly 23,224 to 750,000. The Decombinator software suite was used to annotate the V, J and CDR3 of the TCR reads. For PS versus PT1 abundance plots, all samples were subsampled to the same number of TCRs (28,000). Expanded TCRs were defined as absent before sensitization and observed at least eight times at the 2-week time point. TCRdb ran its own pipeline on the public reads, namely fastp trimming at Q25 and MiXCR clone calling, and kept in-frame beta chains. Here each entry gathers all rows of one CDR3 protein and keeps the most common genes and DNA. The V and J calls and clone size are TCRdb's, not the authors'. For this sample the table gives more than 300,000 distinct CDR3 sequences, of which around 5.5% were detected only once. The ten largest clones add up to around 8.8% of the sample.

This clonotype was observed many times. Its cognate antigen has yet to be identified. The input lacks base qualities; no much larger clone sits a single base away. The time point label, as the study defines it: pre-sensitization, week 0. This sample's treatment or condition label indicates: therapeutic diphenylcyclopropenone sensitization with weekly scalp DPC. At every patch-test visit, the blood draw took place before the patch test was put on. To be eligible, patients had to be aged 18 to 70, diagnosed with alopecia and judged suitable for DPC therapy, while pregnant patients were excluded. Total RNA was isolated from unfractionated whole blood collected in Tempus Blood RNA tubes. V loses 5 bases, J loses 5 bases, and the germline ends lie 16 bases apart. Spanning cysteine to phenylalanine, the CDR3 consists of 15 amino acids. Of all the DNA, just the CDR3 is kept, 45 bases in frame from base 1. Based on the germline V gene, the CDR1 and CDR2 sequences are SGHTA and FQGNSA.

The clonotype was recovered from a woman under 30 with alopecia areata. Some clones in this sample may be carry-over from other donors' samples. The sample here was whole blood, taken in connection with sensitization to the hapten diphenylcyclopropenone (DPC). Recombination connected TRBV7-2 to TRBJ1-5; TRBD1 could be the D gene, as 5 bases match. The CDR3 amino acid sequence is: CASSAGTSLYQPQHF. In nucleotide form, the sequence is TGTGCCAGCAGCGCAGGGACGTCGCTCTATCAGCCCCAGCATTTT. Here the CDR3 is joined to the reference TRBV7-2 and TRBJ1-5 genes, and the full variable domain is: GAGVSQSPSNKVTEKGKDVELRCDPISGHTALYWYRQSLGQGLEFLIYFQGNSAPDKSGLPSDRFSAERTGGSVSTLTIQRTQQEDSAVYLCASSAGTSLYQPQHFGDGTRLSIL.